What follows describes a single T cell receptor beta chain. Its antigen remains unidentified. Assay: immunoSEQ multiplex PCR; the TCRdb copy retains only in-frame clones and omits some. The data show tens of thousands of clones, roughly 88% seen once. This specimen belongs to a study of OX40 agonist ivuxolimab in advanced cancers. Study-level information: Mean age approximately 66 years, range roughly 20 to 85; about 85% male. Of the participants, approximately 36% had some prior anti-PD-1, anti-PD-L1 or anti-CTLA-4 therapy, which was allowed.

Overall study results and limits: Partial responders at 0.1-3.0 mg/kg had among the lowest clonal expansion.

J gave up 5 bases and V 0 bases, and 4 bases lay outside the gene matches. The length of the CDR3 is 15 residues. Germline CDR1 and CDR2: SGHRS and YFSETQ. The gene calls are TRBV5-1 and TRBJ2-3; the match to TRBD2 covers 9 bases. The origin of this receptor is an adult with an advanced solid tumor such as melanoma, head and neck, liver or kidney cancer. The sample in question was CD4+ or CD8+ T cells sorted from blood, obtained in a trial of the OX40 agonist ivuxolimab. This CDR3 reads CASSLGGRAEDTQYF. CDR3 nucleotide sequence: TGCGCCAGCAGCTTGGGCGGGAGGGCCGAAGATACGCAGTATTTT.